These 5 T cell receptor beta chains came from one sample sequenced in a study of blood T cell repertoires in COVID-19. Clones were read by immunoSEQ multiplex PCR, and TCRdb kept only the in-frame ones, dropping some. The table shows approximately 140,000 clones, with under 90% occurring only once. Sample: peripheral blood. These receptor sequences come from a woman older than 75 in a cohort sampled during active or convalescent COVID-19.

The V and J genes are TRBV11-1 and TRBJ2-3; a possible D gene is TRBD2 (6 bases). Looked up from germline, CDR1 is SGHAT and CDR2 is FQDESV (reference sequence). CDR3 length equals 14 residues. Deletions cut 3 bases from V and 0 bases from J, with 7 bases between. CDR3 loop: CASSFGGSTDTQYF. CDR3 in DNA: TGTGCCAGCAGCTTCGGGGGAAGCACAGATACGCAGTATTTT.

The V and J genes are TRBV5-1 and TRBJ2-7; maybe TRBD2 (5 bases). V lost 4 bases and J lost 1, with 9 bases in between. CDR1 is SGHRS and CDR2 is YFSETQ in the germline V gene. The CDR3 covers 13 residues. DNA for the CDR3: TGCGCCAGCAGCCTCCGGACTTCCTACGAGCAGTACTTC. Translated, it gives CASSLRTSYEQYF.

The chain has TRBV25-1 and TRBJ1-1, with TRBD1 matching 8 bases. In germline, CDR1 is MGHDK, CDR2 SYGVNS. V lost 4 bases to trimming and J lost 8 bases; unmatched junction nucleotides: 9. The CDR3 runs 14 residues. In nucleotides, the CDR3 is TGTGCCAGCAGTGGACTAGGGGACAGGACCGAAGCTTTCTTT. Translating it yields CASSGLGDRTEAFF.

The chain couples TRBV7-2 to TRBJ1-1, with D possibly TRBD1 on 5 matching bases. V was shortened by 7 bases and J by 5 bases, with 17 bases between the two germline ends. The CDR3 consists of 14 residues. The germline gives CDR1 SGHTA, CDR2 FQGNSA. The CDR3 loop is CASTLVGALTEAFF. The CDR3 nucleotides read TGTGCCAGCACCCTCGTAGGGGCGCTTACTGAAGCTTTCTTT. Filled out from reference TRBV7-2 and TRBJ1-1, the complete variable domain reads GAGVSQSPSNKVTEKGKDVELRCDPISGHTALYWYRQSLGQGLEFLIYFQGNSAPDKSGLPSDRFSAERTGGSVSTLTIQRTQQEDSAVYLCASTLVGALTEAFFGQGTRLTVV.

The chain is built from TRBV6-2 or TRBV6-3 and TRBJ2-3, with 9 nucleotides matching TRBD2. V was pared by 0 bases and J by 2 bases, with 6 bases of the junction left unmatched. This CDR3 contains 17 residues. Germline V lookup: CDR1 MNHEY, CDR2 SVGEGT. The chain's CDR3 is CASSYSLRGGITDTQYF. The CDR3 region has the DNA TGTGCCAGCAGTTACTCATTGCGGGGGGGCATCACAGATACGCAGTATTTT.